One and the same sample provided the 29 T cell receptor beta chains below, sequenced in a study of shared clonotypes between healthy human individuals. The repertoire was sequenced with immunoSEQ multiplex PCR; TCRdb's copy has only in-frame clones and lacks some. The table lists some 200,000 clones, approximately 61% of them singletons. Sequences were obtained from memory CD4+ T cells sorted from blood. Subset meaning: CD45RA-negative fraction. These receptors were taken from a man aged 25-45 years in good health.

V is TRBV9 and J is TRBJ2-1, with a tentative D call TRBD1 (5 bases). The CDR3 has 15 amino acids. The V end was cut by 1 base, the J end by 10 bases, with 18 bases between. The germline CDR1 and CDR2 sequences are SGDLS and YYNGEE. The CDR3 reads CASSVNPPGQGEQFF. CDR3 DNA: TGTGCCAGCAGCGTAAATCCGCCGGGCCAGGGCGAGCAGTTCTTC.

The V gene is TRBV15, the J gene TRBJ2-3, with D hard to call. Germline V gene lookup returns CDR1 LNHNV and CDR2 YYDKDF (reference sequence). The V gene lost 7 bases and the J gene lost 0 bases, with 14 bases spanning the gap. CDR3 length: 15 residues. The CDR3 nucleotides are TGTGCCACCACCCAGAGCCCAACTAGCACAGATACGCAGTATTTT. This encodes CATTQSPTSTDTQYF.

The chain joins TRBV7-2 to TRBJ2-7; the D gene is possibly TRBD2 (5 bases). CDR1 and CDR2 (germline): SGHTA, FQGNSA. The CDR3 length is 15 residues. V lost 3 bases and J lost 3, with 15 bases in between. The CDR3 is CASSFNVVGIYEQYF. The CDR3 bases are TGTGCCAGCAGCTTCAATGTCGTCGGGATCTACGAGCAGTACTTC. Full variable domain (outside the CDR3, taken from reference TRBV7-2 and TRBJ2-7): GAGVSQSPSNKVTEKGKDVELRCDPISGHTALYWYRQSLGQGLEFLIYFQGNSAPDKSGLPSDRFSAERTGGSVSTLTIQRTQQEDSAVYLCASSFNVVGIYEQYFGPGTRLTVT.

The chain is built from TRBV29-1 and TRBJ2-7, with D possibly called TRBD1 or TRBD2 (5 bases each). The CDR3 is 17 residues long. Trimming pared 4 bases from V and 2 bases from J, leaving 24 bases between. Germline V gene lookup returns CDR1 SQVTM and CDR2 ANQGSEA. The CDR3 region is CSVAGHKSLGLTYEQYF. The CDR3 coding sequence is TGCAGCGTTGCGGGGCACAAGAGCTTGGGATTGACCTACGAGCAGTACTTC.

There are many counts of this clone. The genes are TRBV2 and TRBJ1-5; D is unresolved. The CDR3 extends over 11 amino acids. The V gene lost 8 bases and the J gene lost 7 bases, with 9 bases spanning the gap. Germline V gives CDR1 SNHLY, CDR2 FYNNEI. CDR3 DNA: TGTGCCAGCGGAATAAGCCAGCCCCAGCATTTT. It codes for CASGISQPQHF. Filled out from reference TRBV2 and TRBJ1-5, the complete variable domain reads EPEVTQTPSHQVTQMGQEVILRCVPISNHLYFYWYRQILGQKVEFLVSFYNNEISEKSEIFDDQFSVERPDGSNFTLKIRSTKLEDSAMYFCASGISQPQHFGDGTRLSIL.

The V and J genes are TRBV5-1 and TRBJ1-1; 9 bases are shared with TRBD1. The germline CDR1 and CDR2 sequences are SGHRS and YFSETQ. This CDR3 comprises 13 residues. After removal of 3 bases from V and 3 bases from J, the junction contained 0 bases not matched to a gene. The CDR3 nucleotides read TGCGCCAGCAGCTGGACAGGGGACACTGAAGCTTTCTTT. It yields the protein CASSWTGDTEAFF.

This chain uses TRBV6-1 with TRBJ2-2; 7 nucleotides line up with TRBD1. This CDR3 region has 14 residues. Trimming at V came to 6 bases and at J to 1 base, leaving 2 bases not matched to a gene. CDR1 is MNHNS and CDR2 is SASEGT in the germline V gene. The CDR3 nucleotides are TGTGCCAGCAGAGGACAGGTGAACACCGGGGAGCTGTTTTTT. This gives the protein CASRGQVNTGELFF.

The chain combines TRBV5-6 with TRBJ2-7; D gene uncertain. Trimming shortened V by 2 bases and J by 0 bases, and 9 bases separated the two germline ends. In germline, CDR1 is SGHDT, CDR2 YYEEEE. The CDR3 is 14 amino acids. The CDR3 loop reads CASSFGGDSYEQYF. CDR3 DNA sequence: TGTGCCAGCAGCTTCGGTGGGGACTCCTACGAGCAGTACTTC.

This sequence joins TRBV19 and TRBJ2-3; possibly TRBD2 for D (6 bases). CDR1 LNHDA and CDR2 SQIVND come from the germline V gene (reference sequence). The CDR3 has 16 amino acids. The V gene lost 9 bases and the J gene lost 1 base, with 20 bases spanning the gap. CDR3 amino acids: CASTSGPRGGTDTQYF. The CDR3 coding sequence is TGTGCCAGCACATCGGGCCCCCGCGGGGGCACAGATACGCAGTATTTT.

This rearrangement joins TRBV2 to TRBJ2-1; D uncertain. This CDR3 region has 11 residues. V shed 5 bases and J shed 7 bases, with 6 bases lying between them. CDR1 is SNHLY, CDR2 FYNNEI, per germline. CDR3 sequence reads: CASSIINEQFF. The CDR3 DNA reads TGTGCCAGCAGTATAATAAATGAGCAGTTCTTC.

This chain uses TRBV25-1 with TRBJ1-4; TRBD1 agrees at 9 bases. The CDR3 spans 15 residues. Germline V gene sequence: CDR1 MGHDK, CDR2 SYGVNS. After removal of 6 bases from V and 5 bases from J, the junction contained 7 bases not matched to a gene. The CDR3, as DNA: TGTGCCAGCAGAGACAGGGGGGCCGGGAATGAAAAACTGTTTTTT. It yields the protein CASRDRGAGNEKLFF.

This clone was seen just once. The rearrangement uses TRBV18 and TRBJ2-4; the D is unclear. CDR1 is KGHSH and CDR2 is LQKENI in the germline V gene. V dropped 6 bases and J dropped 0 bases, with 6 bases sitting between them. This CDR3 is built from 13 residues. The CDR3 nucleotides read TGTGCCAGCTCCTTCGCAGCCAAAAACATTCAGTACTTC. Translating gives CASSFAAKNIQYF.

The chain links TRBV4-1 to TRBJ2-7, with a weak D call TRBD1 (5 bases). Germline CDR1 is MGHRA and CDR2 is YSYEKL. Trimming stripped 4 bases from V and 1 base from J, with 11 bases between. This CDR3 has 14 residues. CDR3 nucleotides: TGCGCCAGCAGCCGTCAACAGGAGTCCTACGAGCAGTACTTC. As protein: CASSRQQESYEQYF.

This clone was found a few times. The J gene is TRBJ1-1, the V gene TRBV27; 7 bases fit TRBD1. This CDR3 region has 17 residues. Trimming took 4 bases from V and 5 from J; bases not matched to a gene: 16. Germline V gene data show CDR1 as MNHEY and CDR2 as SMNVEV (reference sequence). CDR3 in amino acids: CASSSTPTGVVVTEAFF. The CDR3, as DNA: TGTGCCAGCAGTTCTACCCCAACAGGGGTAGTAGTGACTGAAGCTTTCTTT.

The V gene is TRBV4-2, the J gene TRBJ2-3; the D call may be TRBD1 or TRBD2 (5 bases each). The V end lost 0 bases, the J end lost 5 bases, and 12 bases lay between the germline ends. The CDR3 runs to 15 residues. Germline V lookup: CDR1 LGHNA, CDR2 YNFKEQ. CDR3 protein: CASSQDGQGEDTQYF. The CDR3 nucleotides read TGTGCCAGCAGCCAAGACGGGCAGGGAGAAGATACGCAGTATTTT.

The chain joins TRBV7-2 to TRBJ2-2; D remains ambiguous. Trimming pared 4 bases from V and 6 bases from J, leaving 9 bases between. The CDR3 is 13 amino acids. Germline values: CDR1 SGHTA, CDR2 FQGNSA. CDR3 amino acids: CASSSKGAGELFF. The CDR3 bases are TGTGCCAGCAGCTCTAAGGGCGCCGGGGAGCTGTTTTTT. The full variable domain, completed using reference TRBV7-2 and TRBJ2-2, is GAGVSQSPSNKVTEKGKDVELRCDPISGHTALYWYRQSLGQGLEFLIYFQGNSAPDKSGLPSDRFSAERTGGSVSTLTIQRTQQEDSAVYLCASSSKGAGELFFGEGSRLTVL.

This sequence joins TRBV2 and TRBJ2-3, with D hard to call. CDR1 SNHLY and CDR2 FYNNEI come from the germline V gene. V was clipped by 6 bases and J by 5 bases, with 9 bases between them. CDR3 length: 12 residues. The CDR3 loop reads CASSNRRDTQYF. The CDR3 DNA follows: TGTGCCAGCAGCAACCGAAGAGATACGCAGTATTTT. Full variable domain (rest looked up from reference TRBV2 and TRBJ2-3): EPEVTQTPSHQVTQMGQEVILRCVPISNHLYFYWYRQILGQKVEFLVSFYNNEISEKSEIFDDQFSVERPDGSNFTLKIRSTKLEDSAMYFCASSNRRDTQYFGPGTRLTVL.

The V gene is TRBV7-9, the J gene TRBJ2-7, with 8 bases fitting TRBD2. V lost 1 base, J lost 5 bases, and 7 bases stayed unmatched. This CDR3 region has 15 residues. Germline V gene lookup returns CDR1 SEHNR and CDR2 FQNEAQ (reference sequence). CDR3 bases: TGTGCCAGCAGCTTAGTATTAGCGGGATTCAACGAGCAGTACTTC. Its protein product is CASSLVLAGFNEQYF.

J is TRBJ2-2 and V is TRBV18, with a weak D call TRBD1 (6 bases). Germline CDR1 and CDR2: KGHSH and LQKENI. V was trimmed by 3 bases and J by 2 bases, leaving 16 bases between them. This CDR3 region has 17 residues. CDR3 amino acids: CASSPITGLPNTGELFF. CDR3 bases: TGTGCCAGCTCACCGATCACAGGGTTACCCAACACCGGGGAGCTGTTTTTT. The entire variable domain, with the rest obtained from reference TRBV18 and TRBJ2-2, is as follows: NAGVMQNPRHLVRRRGQEARLRCSPMKGHSHVYWYRQLPEEGLKFMVYLQKENIIDESGMPKERFSAEFPKEGPSILRIQQVVRGDSAAYFCASSPITGLPNTGELFFGEGSRLTVL.

The CDR3 DNA reads TGTGCCAGCAGCTTTGTGGCCTCGGTCGGGAGGGCCGCCTACGAGCAGTACTTC. Its translation is CASSFVASVGRAAYEQYF. V usage is TRBV11-2 and J usage is TRBJ2-7; 8 positions match TRBD2. The ends lost 3 bases at V and 2 bases at J; junction bases unmatched: 15. The CDR3 loop spans 18 amino acids. Per germline, CDR1 SGHAT and CDR2 FQNNGV.

The V gene is TRBV18, the J gene TRBJ2-1, with 8 bases fitting TRBD1. J lost 4 bases, V lost 3 bases, and 11 bases had no gene match. The CDR3 extends over 17 amino acids. Germline values: CDR1 KGHSH, CDR2 LQKENI. CDR3 DNA sequence: TGTGCCAGCTCACCTTTCATACCGGGACAGGAGTACAATGAGCAGTTCTTC. It codes for CASSPFIPGQEYNEQFF.

V is TRBV6-5 and J is TRBJ2-3; D unresolved. Germline CDR1 is MNHEY and CDR2 is SVGAGI. The CDR3 sequence is 15 residues long. V gave up 3 bases and J gave up 2 bases, with 12 bases separating them. DNA for the CDR3: TGTGCCAGCAGTTATCAGGCAACGGTCACAGATACGCAGTATTTT. Translated, it gives CASSYQATVTDTQYF.

V and J are TRBV28 and TRBJ2-1; 7 nucleotides match TRBD2. The trim removed 5 bases at V and 9 bases at J, leaving 7 bases unmatched. This CDR3 has 13 amino acids. Looked up from germline, CDR1 is MDHEN and CDR2 is SYDVKM. CDR3 sequence (DNA): TGTGCCAGCAGTCCCTACCAGCGGGGTGAGCAGTTCTTC. Translation gives CASSPYQRGEQFF. The full variable domain, in which reference TRBV28 and TRBJ2-1 provide the parts outside the CDR3, is DVKVTQSSRYLVKRTGEKVFLECVQDMDHENMFWYRQDPGLGLRLIYFSYDVKMKEKGDIPEGYSVSREKKERFSLILESASTNQTSMYLCASSPYQRGEQFFGPGTRLTVL.

J is TRBJ1-5 and V is TRBV6-6; 9 nucleotides agree with TRBD1. V lost 6 bases, J lost 4 bases, and 7 bases stayed unmatched. This CDR3 contains 15 residues. The germline V gene encodes CDR1 MNHNY and CDR2 SVGAGI (reference sequence). The CDR3 region is CASRIGQGLNQPQHF. CDR3 sequence (DNA): TGTGCCAGCAGAATTGGACAGGGGCTAAATCAGCCCCAGCATTTT.

The chain combines TRBV30 with TRBJ1-1; D call uncertain. Germline-derived CDR1 and CDR2 are GTSNPN and SVGIG (reference sequence). CDR3 size: 14 residues. V dropped 0 bases and J dropped 4 bases, with 12 bases sitting between them. The CDR3: CAWSVHSLITEAFF. Written as DNA, the CDR3 is TGTGCCTGGAGTGTACACAGTCTGATCACTGAAGCTTTCTTT. The full variable domain, its missing parts supplied by reference TRBV30 and TRBJ1-1, is SQTIHQWPATLVQPVGSPLSLECTVEGTSNPNLYWYRQAAGRGLQLLFYSVGIGQISSEVPQNLSASRPQDRQFILSSKKLLLSDSGFYLCAWSVHSLITEAFFGQGTRLTVV.

This sequence joins TRBV10-3 and TRBJ2-3; 12 bases line up with TRBD2. In germline, CDR1 is ENHRY, CDR2 SYGVKD. V was clipped by 5 bases and J by 3 bases; unmatched bases: 3. CDR3 length equals 15 residues. CDR3 in amino acids: CAISNTSGRTDTQYF. For the CDR3, the DNA is TGTGCCATCAGTAATACTAGCGGGAGGACAGATACGCAGTATTTT.

The chain carries TRBV6-5 and TRBJ2-1; 9 bases match TRBD1. This CDR3 is 14 amino acids long. The ends lost 6 bases at V and 3 bases at J; junction bases unmatched: 3. Germline CDR1 reads MNHEY; CDR2 reads SVGAGI. CDR3: CASRGQGIYNEQFF. The CDR3 DNA sequence: TGTGCCAGCAGGGGACAGGGCATCTACAATGAGCAGTTCTTC.

The rearrangement uses TRBV5-8 and TRBJ1-1; no clear D gene. Deletions cut 2 bases from V and 0 bases from J, with 17 bases between. The germline V gene has CDR1 SGHTS and CDR2 YDEGEE. The CDR3 runs 17 residues. The CDR3 nucleotides are TGTGCCAGCAGCTTAGGTCAGGCGGTTCTTTTGAACACTGAAGCTTTCTTT. This translates into CASSLGQAVLLNTEAFF.

This rearrangement joins TRBV28 to TRBJ2-7; 7 bases line up with TRBD1. V shed 6 bases, J shed 2 bases, and the junction held 10 bases outside the gene matches. Germline V gene lookup returns CDR1 MDHEN and CDR2 SYDVKM. This CDR3 is 15 amino acids long. The CDR3 reads CASSGSGTEPYEQYF. The DNA of the CDR3 is TGTGCCAGCAGCGGGTCCGGGACAGAACCCTACGAGCAGTACTTC.